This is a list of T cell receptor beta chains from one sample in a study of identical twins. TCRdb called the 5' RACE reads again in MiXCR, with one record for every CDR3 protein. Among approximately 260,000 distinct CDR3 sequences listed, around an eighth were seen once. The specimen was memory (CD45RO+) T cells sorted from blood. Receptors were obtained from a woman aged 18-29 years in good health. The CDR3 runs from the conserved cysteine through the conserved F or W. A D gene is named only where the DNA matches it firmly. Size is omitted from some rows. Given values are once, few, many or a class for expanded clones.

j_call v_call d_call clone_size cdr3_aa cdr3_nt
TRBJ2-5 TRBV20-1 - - CSAAQGDRETQYF TGCAGTGCCGCACAGGGAGACCGAGAGACCCAGTACTTC
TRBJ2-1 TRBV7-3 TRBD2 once CASSFPSTSGGPYSYNEQFF TGTGCCAGCAGCTTCCCCTCGACTAGCGGGGGGCCTTACTCCTACAATGAGCAGTTCTTC
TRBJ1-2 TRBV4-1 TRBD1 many CASSQDGQGAYGYTF TGCGCCAGCAGCCAAGATGGCCAGGGGGCCTATGGCTACACCTTC
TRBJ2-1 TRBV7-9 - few CASRFRGLNEQFF TGTGCCAGCAGATTTCGAGGGCTCAATGAGCAGTTCTTC
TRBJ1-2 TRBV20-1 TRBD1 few CSARGGTGPYGYTF TGCAGTGCTAGGGGAGGGACAGGTCCCTATGGCTACACCTTC
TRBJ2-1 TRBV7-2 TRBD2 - CASTSGGLYNEQFF TGTGCCAGTACTAGCGGGGGACTTTACAATGAGCAGTTCTTC
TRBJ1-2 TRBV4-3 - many CASSQQLNGGYTF TGCGCCAGCAGCCAACAGTTGAACGGTGGCTACACCTTC
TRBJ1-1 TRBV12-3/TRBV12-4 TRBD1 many CASRPGQGFSNTEAFF TGTGCCAGCAGACCGGGACAGGGATTTTCGAACACTGAAGCTTTCTTT
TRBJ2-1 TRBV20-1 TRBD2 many CSADRGGVGDNEQFF TGCAGTGCTGACCGCGGGGGGGTGGGAGACAATGAGCAGTTCTTC
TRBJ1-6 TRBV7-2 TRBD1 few CASSRIPGQLNSPLHF TGTGCCAGCAGCCGAATACCGGGACAGTTGAATTCACCCCTCCACTTT
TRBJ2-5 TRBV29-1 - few CSVNRESKGTQYF TGCAGCGTTAACAGGGAGAGCAAGGGGACCCAGTACTTC
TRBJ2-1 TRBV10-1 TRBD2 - CASRELAGGGEQFF TGCGCCAGCAGGGAACTAGCGGGGGGAGGAGAGCAGTTCTTC
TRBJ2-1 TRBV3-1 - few CASSPLLQEQFF TGTGCCAGCAGCCCCTTACTGCAGGAGCAGTTCTTC
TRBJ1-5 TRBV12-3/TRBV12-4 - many CASSFGGPGQPQHF TGTGCCAGCAGCTTTGGGGGGCCGGGCCAGCCCCAGCATTTT
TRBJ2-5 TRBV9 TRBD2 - CASSVGAGRGQTQYF TGTGCCAGCAGCGTAGGAGCGGGGCGTGGACAGACCCAGTACTTC
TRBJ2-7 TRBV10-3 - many CAIRRGGDSYEQYF TGTGCCATCAGGCGCGGGGGCGATTCCTACGAGCAGTACTTC
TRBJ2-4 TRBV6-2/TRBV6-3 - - CATQALRLVGDIQYF TGTGCCACCCAAGCCCTCCGACTGGTAGGGGACATTCAGTACTTC
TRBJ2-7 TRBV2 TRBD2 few CASSEAPSGGAYEQYF TGTGCCAGCAGTGAAGCCCCTAGCGGGGGGGCCTACGAGCAGTACTTC
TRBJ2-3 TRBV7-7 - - CASSQTHTDTQYF TGTGCCAGCAGCCAGACTCACACAGATACGCAGTATTTT
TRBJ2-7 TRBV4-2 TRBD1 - CASSQAGQGAREQYF TGTGCCAGCAGCCAAGCCGGACAGGGGGCGAGGGAGCAGTACTTC
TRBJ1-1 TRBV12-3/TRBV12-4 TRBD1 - CASSFRQGGYTEAFF TGTGCCAGCAGTTTCCGACAGGGCGGGTACACTGAAGCTTTCTTT
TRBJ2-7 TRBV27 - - CASSETGNWEQYF TGTGCCAGCAGTGAAACAGGGAACTGGGAGCAGTACTTC
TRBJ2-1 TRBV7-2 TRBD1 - CASSLTGTGANNEQFF TGTGCCAGCAGCCTAACAGGGACAGGGGCGAACAATGAGCAGTTCTTC
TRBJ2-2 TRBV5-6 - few CASSLEYRPAGELFF TGTGCCAGCAGCTTGGAATACAGGCCTGCCGGGGAGCTGTTTTTT
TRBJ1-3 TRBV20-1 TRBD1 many CSARGGQTFRNTIYF TGCAGTGCTAGAGGGGGACAGACCTTTAGAAACACCATATATTTT
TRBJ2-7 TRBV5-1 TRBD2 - CASSSIVGGYEQYF TGCGCCAGCAGCTCAATCGTCGGGGGGTACGAGCAGTACTTC
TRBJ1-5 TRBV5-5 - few CASRTSWGSNQPQHF TGTGCCAGCAGAACATCATGGGGAAGCAATCAGCCCCAGCATTTT
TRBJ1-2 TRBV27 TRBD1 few CASSLYRQGGGKGSYTF TGTGCCAGCAGTTTATACCGACAGGGTGGGGGAAAGGGAAGCTACACCTTC
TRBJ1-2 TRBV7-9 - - CASSSDSGYTF TGTGCCAGCAGCTCCGACAGTGGCTACACCTTC
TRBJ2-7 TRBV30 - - CAWSQSSHEQYF TGTGCCTGGAGTCAGAGCAGCCACGAGCAGTACTTC
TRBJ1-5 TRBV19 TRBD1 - CATAGGAGKNQPQHF TGTGCCACCGCAGGGGGTGCAGGGAAGAATCAGCCCCAGCATTTT
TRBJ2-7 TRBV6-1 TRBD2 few CASGTNGYEQYF TGTGCCAGCGGGACTAACGGTTACGAGCAGTACTTC
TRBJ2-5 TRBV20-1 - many CSARATSRDQETQYF TGCAGTGCTAGAGCAACTAGCAGAGACCAAGAGACCCAGTACTTC
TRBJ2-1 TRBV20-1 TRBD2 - CSARDPGGAGSYNEQFF TGCAGTGCTAGAGACCCCGGGGGGGCGGGGAGCTACAATGAGCAGTTCTTC
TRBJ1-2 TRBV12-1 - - CASSPPSMGGGYGYTF TGTGCCAGCAGCCCCCCGTCGATGGGGGGAGGATATGGCTACACCTTC
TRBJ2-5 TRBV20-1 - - CSATRVETQYF TGCAGTGCTACAAGGGTTGAGACCCAGTACTTC
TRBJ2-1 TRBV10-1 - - CASSESTHRNEQFF TGCGCCAGCAGTGAGTCGACTCACAGGAATGAGCAGTTCTTC
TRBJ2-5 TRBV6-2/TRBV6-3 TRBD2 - CASSYVPASGGAGKETQYF TGTGCCAGCAGTTACGTCCCGGCTAGCGGGGGGGCGGGGAAAGAGACCCAGTACTTC
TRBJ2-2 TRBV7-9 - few CASSLYGESGELFF TGTGCCAGCAGCCTATATGGGGAGTCCGGGGAGCTGTTTTTT
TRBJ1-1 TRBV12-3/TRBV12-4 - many CASSLMGPEAFF TGTGCCAGCAGTTTGATGGGCCCTGAGGCTTTCTTT
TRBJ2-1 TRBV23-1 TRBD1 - CASSQCVRGKNEQFF TGCGCCAGCAGTCAATGTGTCAGGGGGAAGAATGAGCAGTTCTTC
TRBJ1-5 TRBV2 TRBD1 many CASSAQTGAQPQHF TGTGCCAGCAGTGCCCAGACAGGGGCCCAGCCCCAGCATTTT
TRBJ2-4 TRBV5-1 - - CASSLGNSKNIQYF TGCGCCAGCAGCTTGGGAAATTCCAAAAACATTCAGTACTTC
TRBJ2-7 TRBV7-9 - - CASSPPLTAVYEQYF TGTGCCAGCAGCCCCCCCCTGACAGCAGTCTACGAGCAGTACTTC
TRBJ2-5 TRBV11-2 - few CASSQGTARQTQYF TGTGCCAGCAGCCAAGGGACCGCGCGACAGACCCAGTACTTC
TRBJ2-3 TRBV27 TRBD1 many CASSLGQSDADTQYF TGTGCCAGCAGTTTGGGACAGTCCGATGCAGATACGCAGTATTTT
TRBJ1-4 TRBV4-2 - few CASSQDLAGGGMELFF TGTGCCAGCAGCCAAGATCTCGCGGGGGGCGGAATGGAACTGTTTTTT
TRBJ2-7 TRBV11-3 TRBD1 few CASSLEGTGGADEQYF TGTGCCAGCAGCTTAGAAGGAACAGGGGGTGCGGACGAGCAGTACTTC
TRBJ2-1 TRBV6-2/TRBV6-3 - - CASSSWTVEQFF TGTGCCAGCAGTTCCTGGACCGTTGAGCAGTTCTTC
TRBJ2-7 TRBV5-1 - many CASSLVGDEQYF TGCGCCAGCAGCTTGGTGGGGGACGAGCAGTACTTC
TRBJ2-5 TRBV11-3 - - CASSPTPHETQYF TGTGCCAGCAGCCCCACGCCACATGAGACCCAGTACTTC
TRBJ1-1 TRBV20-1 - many CSARANRIRTEAFF TGCAGTGCTAGAGCGAACAGGATTAGGACTGAAGCTTTCTTT